One and the same sample provided the 23 T cell receptor beta chains below, sequenced in a study of metastatic and nonmetastatic thyroid tumors. TCRdb re-clonotyped the PCR reads through MiXCR. The sample records roughly 40,000 clones, 9.5% to 13% being singletons. Patients were all untreated before their thyroid surgery. Sample: blood. These receptors all stem from a male donor with papillary thyroid cancer or a benign thyroid nodule (not recorded which). Some clones in this sample may be carry-over from other donors' samples.

This clone was recorded at least ten times. The rearrangement links TRBV7-6 to TRBJ2-1; TRBD2 matches at 8 bases. The CDR3 consists of 16 residues. Germline V CDR1 and CDR2: SGHVS, FNYEAQ. After removal of 5 bases from V and 7 bases from J, the junction contained 13 bases not matched to a gene. CDR3 coding DNA: TGTGCCAGCAGCCCCCGGGGAGCGGGAGAGGGGAATGAGCAGTTCTTC. It yields the protein CASSPRGAGEGNEQFF.

Many counts were recorded for this clone. The genes are TRBV6-2 or TRBV6-3 and TRBJ2-3; possibly TRBD1 for D (6 bases). CDR1 is MNHEY, CDR2 SVGEGT, per germline. Trimming pared 6 bases from V and 6 bases from J, leaving 19 bases between. This CDR3 has 15 residues. The CDR3 region is CASSPQGSRTDTQYF. CDR3 sequence (DNA): TGTGCCAGCAGCCCACAGGGAAGTAGGACCGATACGCAGTATTTT.

This clone was seen at least ten times. V usage is TRBV7-2 and J usage is TRBJ2-5, with D possibly being TRBD1 (5 bases). The CDR3 has 14 amino acids. V lost 2 bases and J 4 bases, leaving 11 bases between the germline ends. The germline CDR1 and CDR2 sequences are SGHTA and FQGNSA. CDR3 nucleotide sequence: TGTGCCAGCAGCTTAACAGGTTTAGGAGAGACCCAGTACTTC. It encodes CASSLTGLGETQYF.

This clone was found many times. The gene calls are TRBV19 and TRBJ2-1; D is uncertain. The V end lost 3 bases, the J end lost 10 bases, and 7 bases lay between the germline ends. This CDR3 spans 11 amino acids. Germline V gene lookup returns CDR1 LNHDA and CDR2 SQIVND (reference sequence). The CDR3 spells CASSIGPEQFF. The DNA of the CDR3 is TGTGCCAGTAGTATCGGACCCGAGCAGTTCTTC. Together with reference TRBV19 and TRBJ2-1, the CDR3 gives the full variable domain: DGGITQSPKYLFRKEGQNVTLSCEQNLNHDAMYWYRQDPGQGLRLIYYSQIVNDFQKGDIAEGYSVSREKKESFPLTVTSAQKNPTAFYLCASSIGPEQFFGPGTRLTVL.

The CDR3 DNA reads as TGTGCCAGCAGCTCCCCCCTGTTGGGAAATGAGCAGTTCTTC. Its protein product is CASSSPLLGNEQFF. This chain connects TRBV6-2 or TRBV6-3 to TRBJ2-1; D is uncertain. Per the germline V gene, CDR1 is MNHEY and CDR2 is SVGEGT. The CDR3 is 14 residues long. The V and J ends lost 6 bases and 7 bases respectively, with 16 bases between them.

In its sample, this clone was seen many times. The CDR3 nucleotides are TGTGCCACCAGCAGCTTGAACACTGAAGCTTTCTTT. This translates into CATSSLNTEAFF. The V and J genes are TRBV15 and TRBJ1-1; D not resolved. In germline, CDR1 is LNHNV, CDR2 YYDKDF (reference sequence). V was clipped by 3 bases and J by 0 bases, with 2 bases between them. This CDR3 has 12 amino acids.

Many counts were recorded for this clone. This chain connects TRBV12-3 or TRBV12-4 to TRBJ1-4; D might be TRBD1 (5 bases). V was clipped by 4 bases and J by 0 bases, with 12 bases between them. The CDR3 has 16 residues. DNA for the CDR3: TGTGCCAGCAGTTCGGGACGTTATGCAACTAATGAAAAACTGTTTTTT. Amino acids: CASSSGRYATNEKLFF.

Many counts were recorded for this clone. The chain couples TRBV6-1 to TRBJ2-2, with 8 bases lining up with TRBD1. With 6 bases clipped from V and 4 bases from J, the junction kept 10 bases outside the gene matches. The germline gives CDR1 MNHNS, CDR2 SASEGT. The length of the CDR3 is 16 residues. For the CDR3, the DNA is TGTGCCAGCAGCCCGGACAGGGCCGTCAGCACCGGGGAGCTGTTTTTT. Translating it yields CASSPDRAVSTGELFF.

This clone was recorded a few times. The germline gene is not matched at one end of the junction; a read error may be the cause. The V call is TRBV6-1, the J call TRBJ1-1; D not resolved. The CDR3 is 15 amino acids. In germline, CDR1 is MNHNS, CDR2 SASEGT. CDR3 protein: CTSSESRSLNTEAFF. The CDR3 DNA reads TGTACCAGCAGTGAGTCCAGGAGCCTGAACACTGAAGCTTTCTTT.

This clone was counted ten times or more. The chain carries TRBV14 and TRBJ2-2; the D gene could be TRBD1 or TRBD2 (5 bases each). Germline V gene sequence: CDR1 SGHDN, CDR2 FVKESK. The CDR3 loop spans 16 amino acids. Trimming pared 4 bases from V and 0 bases from J, leaving 12 bases between. This CDR3 reads CASSPSWGSNTGELFF. CDR3 nucleotide sequence: TGTGCCAGCAGCCCAAGTTGGGGGTCGAACACCGGGGAGCTGTTTTTT.

Ten or more counts support this clone. The rearrangement joins TRBV6-2 or TRBV6-3 to TRBJ1-5; D possibly corresponds to TRBD1 (6 bases). This CDR3 region has 14 residues. The germline V and J ends were trimmed by 6 bases and 6 bases, with 15 bases remaining between them. CDR1 is MNHEY and CDR2 is SVGEGT in the germline V gene. As DNA, the CDR3 is TGTGCCAGCAGGACCACAGGGTCGGGTCAGCCCCAGCATTTT. Translating gives CASRTTGSGQPQHF.

This clone occurred many times. The genes are TRBV29-1 and TRBJ2-5, with D tentatively TRBD1 or TRBD2 (5 bases each). Trimming shortened V by 6 bases and J by 2 bases, and 13 bases separated the two germline ends. Germline CDR1 and CDR2: SQVTM and ANQGSEA. CDR3 length: 13 amino acids. CDR3 region: CSVSGRLQETQYF. The CDR3 coding sequence is TGCAGCGTGTCGGGACGGCTACAAGAGACCCAGTACTTC.

This clone was seen a few times. A much larger clone differs from this one at a single base, so this may be a read error. The rearrangement joins TRBV28 to TRBJ2-4; D is perhaps TRBD1 (5 bases). This CDR3 region has 15 residues. Germline values: CDR1 MDHEN, CDR2 SYDVKM. The DNA of the CDR3 is TGTGCCAGCAGTTTTCTAGGGGTAGCCAGAAACATTCAGTACTTC. Residues: CASSFLGVARNIQYF.

This clone came up many times. The J gene is TRBJ1-1, the V gene TRBV27; TRBD1 aligns across 11 bases. J lost 1 base, V lost 5 bases, and 9 bases had no gene match. This CDR3 region has 17 residues. In germline, CDR1 is MNHEY, CDR2 SMNVEV (reference sequence). The CDR3 nucleotides are TGTGCCAGCAGTCCAAACCGGGACAGGGGGTCGAACACTGAAGCTTTCTTT. Its protein is CASSPNRDRGSNTEAFF.

This clone appeared a few times. The chain has TRBV18 and TRBJ2-1, with D possibly called TRBD1 or TRBD2 (5 bases each). Per germline, CDR1 KGHSH and CDR2 LQKENI. The germline V and J ends were trimmed by 6 bases and 10 bases, with 13 bases remaining between them. The length of the CDR3 is 12 residues. CDR3 sequence (DNA): TGTGCCAGCTCTCGCGAGGGGCACGAGCAGTTCTTC. It specifies CASSREGHEQFF.

As regards this clone: A much larger clone differs by one base, so this may be a read error. Other DNA sequences within the sample encode an identical CDR3. This chain links TRBV11-2 with TRBJ2-3; D is unclear. Trimming took 5 bases from V and 2 from J, leaving 5 bases between them. CDR1 and CDR2 from the germline V gene are SGHAT and FQNNGV. The CDR3 runs 12 residues. CDR3 DNA: TGTGCCAGCAGCCTAGTCACAGATACGCAGTATTTT. Amino acid sequence: CASSLVTDTQYF.

This clone was observed a few times. This may arise from a read error, as a much more abundant clone is one base away. This chain joins TRBV29-1 and TRBJ1-2; TRBD1 aligns across 7 bases. J gave up 8 bases and V 5 bases, and 11 bases lay outside the gene matches. This CDR3 has 13 amino acids. Per the germline V gene, CDR1 is SQVTM and CDR2 is ANQGSEA. In DNA, the CDR3 is TGCAGCGTTCGACCACAGGGGACTAGGGGCTACACCTTC. Amino acid sequence: CSVRPQGTRGYTF.

This chain links TRBV19 with TRBJ2-7; 11 bases match TRBD1. Germline V gives CDR1 LNHDA, CDR2 SQIVND (reference sequence). The ends lost 6 bases at V and 0 bases at J; junction bases unmatched: 7. The CDR3 has 16 amino acids. CDR3 nucleotide sequence: TGTGCCAGTAGACCTCAGGGACAGGGGGTCTCCTACGAGCAGTACTTC. Its translation: CASRPQGQGVSYEQYF.

This sequence joins TRBV6-2 or TRBV6-3 and TRBJ2-3; TRBD2 aligns across 9 bases. The CDR3 runs 15 residues. Germline V CDR1 and CDR2: MNHEY, SVGEGT. Trimming cost V 6 bases and J 4 bases; bases outside gene matches: 8. The CDR3 DNA follows: TGTGCCAGCAGGATTAGCGGGAGCGGGCCAGATACGCAGTATTTT. Protein sequence: CASRISGSGPDTQYF.

The chain couples TRBV20-1 to TRBJ2-7; the D gene is possibly TRBD1 (6 bases). V was cut by 7 bases and J by 0 bases, with 16 bases left in between. Per the germline V gene, CDR1 is DFQATT and CDR2 is SNEGSKA (reference sequence). This CDR3 region has 14 residues. CDR3: CSDPGQGSSYEQYF. The CDR3 DNA reads as TGCAGTGATCCGGGACAAGGCAGCTCCTACGAGCAGTACTTC.

The sample holds many counts of this clone. A much larger clone is a single base away; this may be a read error. The chain uses TRBV6-1 and TRBJ2-1, with D unclear. CDR3 length: 14 amino acids. Germline V gene data show CDR1 as MNHNS and CDR2 as SASEGT. Between the trimmed V and J ends, which lost 10 bases and 2 bases, there was a span of 15 bases. The CDR3 coding sequence is TGTGCCACTGAACGACGGGCCCCCTACAATGAGCAGTTCTTC. Translating it yields CATERRAPYNEQFF.

This clone was found many times. The CDR3 loop is CASSSLGGNPTDTQYF. The DNA for the CDR3 is TGTGCCAGCAGCTCCTTAGGGGGCAACCCCACAGATACGCAGTATTTT. The chain has TRBV11-1 and TRBJ2-3, with 7 bases fitting TRBD1. This CDR3 comprises 16 residues. Germline V gene data show CDR1 as SGHAT and CDR2 as FQDESV (reference sequence). V shed 4 bases and J 2 bases; nucleotides not matched to a gene: 9. Drawing the rest from reference TRBV11-1 and TRBJ2-3, the complete variable domain is EAEVAQSPRYKITEKSQAVAFWCDPISGHATLYWYRQILGQGPELLVQFQDESVVDDSQLPKDRFSAERLKGVDSTLKIQPAELGDSAMYLCASSSLGGNPTDTQYFGPGTRLTVL.

As concerns this clone: A clone one base away is much larger, so this may be a read error. The rearrangement links TRBV30 to TRBJ2-3; TRBD2 is a possible D gene (6 bases). Germline assignment: CDR1 GTSNPN and CDR2 SVGIG (reference sequence). The germline V and J ends were trimmed by 4 bases and 4 bases, with 15 bases remaining between them. The CDR3 is 14 amino acids. CDR3 in DNA: TGTGCCTGGACAGCTCGGGAGAAGTCAGATACGCAGTATTTT. Protein sequence: CAWTAREKSDTQYF.